The 13 T cell receptor beta chains reported below all come from one sample, sequenced in a study of neurological immune-mediated disorders. TCRdb processed the 5' RACE reads anew with MiXCR; each CDR3 protein has one entry. The profile shows more than 70,000 distinct CDR3 sequences, 17% of them singletons. Sequenced material: PBMCs. All receptors come from a woman between 35 and 50 years old in good health.

This clonotype was seen ten or more times. The V and J genes are TRBV7-8 and TRBJ2-3; D is possibly TRBD2 (7 bases). Germline CDR1 is SGHVS and CDR2 is FQNEAQ. This CDR3 has 14 amino acids. Between the trimmed V and J ends, which lost 5 bases and 3 bases, there was a span of 12 bases. CDR3 loop: CASSLEGGTDTQYF. CDR3 DNA: TGTGCCAGCAGCCTTGAGGGGGGGACAGATACGCAGTATTTT.

The chain employs TRBV11-1 and TRBJ2-7; tentative D call: TRBD1 (6 bases). The CDR3 extends over 15 amino acids. CDR1 and CDR2 (germline): SGHAT, FQDESV (reference sequence). Trimming pared 5 bases from V and 0 bases from J, leaving 14 bases between. The CDR3 bases are TGTGCCAGCAGCGGTACAGGGAAGAGCTCCTACGAGCAGTACTTC. Its protein product is CASSGTGKSSYEQYF.

This clonotype was seen many times. The chain recombines TRBV14 with TRBJ2-1, with D tentatively TRBD2 (6 bases). CDR3 length: 15 amino acids. The germline gives CDR1 SGHDN, CDR2 FVKESK. Trimming removed 3 bases at V and 0 bases at J, with 9 bases between. The CDR3 nucleotides are TGTGCCAGCAGCCAGGGACTCAGCTCCTACAATGAGCAGTTCTTC. Translating gives CASSQGLSSYNEQFF.

This clonotype was counted ten times or more. V usage is TRBV3-1 and J usage is TRBJ1-1; D is undetermined. This CDR3 spans 13 amino acids. Germline V gene data show CDR1 as LGHDT and CDR2 as YNNKEL (reference sequence). V was cut by 2 bases and J by 7 bases, with 11 bases left in between. The CDR3 is CASSQKSTVEAFF. CDR3 DNA: TGTGCCAGCAGCCAAAAAAGTACGGTTGAAGCTTTCTTT.

This clonotype was observed at least ten times. V and J are TRBV20-1 and TRBJ2-2; the match to TRBD2 covers 13 bases. This CDR3 contains 16 residues. Germline loops: CDR1 DFQATT, CDR2 SNEGSKA (reference sequence). After removal of 5 bases from V and 3 bases from J, the junction contained 6 bases not matched to a gene. CDR3 sequence: CSAQELAGGHTGELFF. In DNA form, the CDR3 reads TGCAGTGCTCAGGAACTAGCGGGGGGGCACACCGGGGAGCTGTTTTTT.

The DNA of the CDR3 is TGCGCCAGCAGCCTAAATGACAGGCAAGAGACCCAGTACTTC. Its protein product is CASSLNDRQETQYF. The genes are TRBV5-1 and TRBJ2-5, with D perhaps TRBD1 (6 bases). The CDR3 covers 14 residues. Germline V gene data show CDR1 as SGHRS and CDR2 as YFSETQ. The germline V and J ends were trimmed by 4 bases and 2 bases, with 12 bases remaining between them.

There are many counts of this clonotype. The chain carries TRBV6-2 or TRBV6-3 and TRBJ2-1; D not certain. Trimming took 2 bases from V and 2 from J, leaving 7 bases between them. CDR3 length: 14 amino acids. Germline assignment: CDR1 MNHEY and CDR2 SVGEGT. This CDR3 reads CASSYPPPYNEQFF. CDR3 in DNA: TGTGCCAGCAGTTACCCCCCACCCTACAATGAGCAGTTCTTC.

V and J are TRBV7-9 and TRBJ2-5, with D hard to call. V dropped 5 bases and J dropped 1 base, with 14 bases sitting between them. The CDR3 sequence is 15 residues long. CDR1 and CDR2 (germline): SEHNR, FQNEAQ (reference sequence). The CDR3 reads CASSPGRILQETQYF. CDR3 sequence (DNA): TGTGCCAGCAGCCCCGGACGTATCCTCCAAGAGACCCAGTACTTC.

This clonotype was observed many times. The V call is TRBV7-2, the J call TRBJ2-2, with D uncertain. Trimming removed 3 bases from V and 4 bases from J, with 6 bases in between. The CDR3 consists of 13 residues. CDR1 is SGHTA and CDR2 is FQGNSA in the germline V gene. The DNA for the CDR3 is TGTGCCAGCAGCTTCCGACTCACCGGGGAGCTGTTTTTT. It yields the protein CASSFRLTGELFF.

This clonotype was picked up many times. J is TRBJ1-4 and V is TRBV20-1; D is unresolved. The CDR3 covers 16 residues. With 3 bases removed from V and 0 bases from J, the gap between germline ends came to 14 bases. Germline CDR1 DFQATT, CDR2 SNEGSKA (reference sequence). The CDR3 coding sequence is TGCAGTGCTAGCGGGTCAGACGCAGCAACTAATGAAAAACTGTTTTTT. Its protein product is CSASGSDAATNEKLFF.

This clonotype was counted ten times or more. The chain couples TRBV20-1 to TRBJ1-6; D might be TRBD1 (6 bases). CDR1 is DFQATT, CDR2 SNEGSKA, per germline (reference sequence). The V end lost 3 bases, the J end lost 9 bases, and 12 bases lay between the germline ends. The CDR3 contains 13 residues. The CDR3 coding sequence is TGCAGTGCTAGTACAGGGATGGGTTCACCCCTCCACTTT. It is translated as CSASTGMGSPLHF.

The chain couples TRBV20-1 to TRBJ1-1, with D perhaps TRBD1 (6 bases). The V gene lost 5 bases and the J gene lost 4 bases, with 14 bases spanning the gap. The V gene's germline CDR1 is DFQATT and CDR2 SNEGSKA (reference sequence). CDR3 size: 13 residues. The chain's CDR3 is CSARKGGFTEAFF. In DNA, the CDR3 is TGCAGTGCTCGAAAAGGGGGTTTCACTGAAGCTTTCTTT.

This clonotype occurred many times. The chain couples TRBV12-3 or TRBV12-4 to TRBJ1-2; D is unresolved. The CDR3 is made up of 13 amino acids. Trimming removed 6 bases at V and 7 bases at J, with 15 bases between. CDR3 nucleotide sequence: TGTGCCAGCAGAGCAGCCAAGGGAAGTGGCTACACCTTC. Translating it yields CASRAAKGSGYTF.